These 9 T cell receptor beta chains were all obtained from the same sample, sequenced in a study of regulatory T cells in long-lasting Graves disease. Indicated time point: newly diagnosed GD, antithyroid drugs for less than 3 months. PBMC-derived RNA was used for the TCR library. Construction of the TCR beta libraries employed iRepertoire HTBI primers in conjunction with Arm-PCR of CDR3 regions. TCRdb re-called the multiplex PCR reads through MiXCR, storing one row per CDR3 protein. The sample lists more than 350,000 distinct CDR3 sequences; under 15% were seen once. This same sample was also taken into another study, of T cells in Graves' hyperthyroidism and ophthalmopathy.

The sample in question was peripheral blood mononuclear cells (PBMCs), obtained at new diagnosis, from a patient treated with antithyroid drugs. These receptor sequences come from a woman in her twenties or thirties with Graves disease.

This clonotype was detected ten times or more. CDR3 residues: CASSQGGPTHTQYF. For the CDR3, the DNA is TGTGCCAGCAGCCAAGGGGGCCCGACTCATACGCAGTATTTT. The chain couples TRBV6-1 to TRBJ2-3; the match to TRBD1 covers 7 bases. V lost 6 bases to trimming and J lost 7 bases; unmatched junction nucleotides: 10. From germline, CDR1 is MNHNS and CDR2 SASEGT. This CDR3 comprises 14 residues.

Note on this clonotype: This could be a read error, since a much larger clone is one nucleotide away. The missing conserved phenylalanine or tryptophan at the end of this CDR3 makes a read error likely. The rearrangement joins TRBV30 to TRBJ1-3; no definite D call. The germline V gene has CDR1 GTSNPN and CDR2 SVGIG (reference sequence). The CDR3 has 12 amino acids. V was pared by 4 bases and J by 2 bases, with 6 bases between. CDR3 region: CAWMRPGNTIYL. The CDR3 nucleotides are TGTGCCTGGATGCGGCCTGGAAACACCATATATCTT.

V is TRBV4-1 and J is TRBJ2-1, with TRBD2 as a possible D gene (5 bases). Germline CDR1 and CDR2: MGHRA and YSYEKL. V was trimmed by 1 base and J by 5 bases, leaving 9 bases between them. The CDR3 length is 14 residues. CDR3 amino acids: CASSQGGLNNEQFF. DNA for the CDR3: TGCGCCAGCAGCCAAGGAGGGCTGAACAATGAGCAGTTCTTC.

The rearrangement links TRBV14 to TRBJ2-1, with D unresolved. CDR3 length equals 11 residues. Per germline, CDR1 SGHDN and CDR2 FVKESK. V lost 3 bases and J 11 bases, leaving 8 bases between the germline ends. CDR3 DNA: TGTGCCAGCAGCCAGGGGTTTAAGCAGTTCTTC. It yields the protein CASSQGFKQFF.

This clonotype was observed many times. Here the CDR3 reads CASSFGGPRDEQYF. The CDR3, as DNA: TGCGCCAGCAGCTTTGGGGGCCCAAGGGACGAGCAGTACTTC. The V and J genes are TRBV5-1 and TRBJ2-7, with D perhaps matching TRBD1 (6 bases). Looked up from germline, CDR1 is SGHRS and CDR2 is YFSETQ. Trimming took 2 bases from V and 5 from J, leaving 14 bases between them. The CDR3 extends over 14 amino acids.

For this clonotype: This may be a read error, as it is one base from a much larger clone. This sequence joins TRBV9 and TRBJ2-1, with D possibly matching TRBD1 (5 bases). The germline V and J ends were trimmed by 0 bases and 10 bases, with 20 bases remaining between them. Germline-derived CDR1 and CDR2 are SGDLS and YYNGEE. CDR3 size: 16 residues. CDR3 residues: CASSVDGQGTIYEQFF. The CDR3 DNA reads TGTGCCAGCAGCGTAGACGGCCAGGGAACAATCTACGAGCAGTTCTTC.

The V call is TRBV5-5, the J call TRBJ1-4; D may be TRBD1 (6 bases). Germline V gene data show CDR1 as SGHKS and CDR2 as YYEKEE (reference sequence). The V and J ends lost 8 bases and 6 bases respectively, with 20 bases between them. CDR3 length: 15 amino acids. CDR3: CASSRPQGPDEKLFF. The CDR3 DNA reads as TGTGCCAGTAGCCGACCCCAGGGGCCAGATGAAAAACTGTTTTTT.

This clonotype was counted between two and nine times. This chain links TRBV10-3 with TRBJ2-1; D may be TRBD1 (5 bases). The CDR3 has 13 amino acids. CDR1 is ENHRY and CDR2 is SYGVKD in the germline V gene. The V end lost 0 bases, the J end lost 13 bases, and 13 bases lay between the germline ends. As DNA, the CDR3 is TGTGCCATCAGTGAGTCTACCCAGGACAAACAGTTCTTC. It is translated as CAISESTQDKQFF.

The genes are TRBV25-1 and TRBJ1-6; TRBD1 matches at 7 bases. J gave up 15 bases and V 0 bases, and 23 bases lay outside the gene matches. The CDR3 consists of 19 residues. The V gene's germline CDR1 is MGHDK and CDR2 SYGVNS. The CDR3 protein is CASSEYPPGTESNPIHLHF. The DNA of the CDR3 is TGTGCCAGCAGTGAATACCCCCCAGGGACAGAGTCTAATCCAATCCACCTCCACTTT.